The rows below give T cell receptor beta chains drawn from one sample of a study of T cell responses to AZD1222 COVID-19 vaccine. Sequenced by immunoSEQ multiplex PCR; TCRdb stores in-frame clones only, minus some. This sample yields about 110,000 clones, of which roughly 90% are seen a single time; about 15% belongs to the top ten. The material sequenced was peripheral blood, taken 28 days after the second AZD1222 dose. Receptors originate from an adult who received the AZD1222 COVID-19 vaccine. The CDR3 runs from the conserved cysteine through the conserved F or W. Each record gives: clone size, D gene, J gene, V gene, CDR3 protein, CDR3 DNA. D genes are given only for firm matches. Rows give clone size only sometimes, using once, few, many, or a class for an expanded clone.

.,TRBD1,TRBJ1-5,TRBV19,CASRDRGRQPQHF,TGTGCCAGTAGGGACAGGGGAAGGCAGCCCCAGCATTTT
few,TRBD1,TRBJ2-7,TRBV28,CASSPRDSSYEQYF,TGTGCCAGCAGTCCTCGGGACAGTTCCTACGAGCAGTACTTC
.,.,TRBJ2-6,TRBV3-1/TRBV3-2,CASSQVAVSSGANVLTF,TGTGCCAGCAGCCAAGTAGCAGTCTCCTCTGGGGCCAACGTCCTGACTTTC
.,TRBD1,TRBJ2-5,TRBV11-2,CASSRIGTGWETQYF,TGTGCCAGCAGCCGCATCGGGACAGGGTGGGAGACCCAGTACTTC
.,.,TRBJ1-4,TRBV10-1,CASSDNGGPTNEKLFF,TGCGCCAGCAGTGACAACGGAGGGCCAACTAATGAAAAACTGTTTTTT
.,.,TRBJ2-4,TRBV7-2,CASSLPTRVKNIQYF,TGTGCCAGCAGCCTCCCGACGAGGGTCAAAAACATTCAGTACTTC
.,.,TRBJ1-2,TRBV11-2,CASSFRARVDYGYTF,TGTGCCAGCAGCTTTAGGGCCAGGGTGGACTATGGCTACACCTTC
.,TRBD1,TRBJ2-5,TRBV25-1,CASSEDRGQGNQETQYF,TGTGCCAGCAGTGAAGATCGGGGACAGGGCAACCAAGAGACCCAGTACTTC
.,.,TRBJ1-2,TRBV7-9,CASSFLVSHYGYTF,TGTGCCAGCAGCTTTTTGGTCTCCCACTATGGCTACACCTTC
.,.,TRBJ1-1,TRBV19,CASSLIPRAPGEAFF,TGTGCCAGTAGTCTGATCCCCCGGGCCCCGGGGGAAGCTTTCTTT
.,.,TRBJ2-1,TRBV19,CASSIARDEQFF,TGTGCCAGTAGTATTGCTAGGGATGAGCAGTTCTTC
.,.,TRBJ2-5,TRBV6-1,CASSEASGLRTQYF,TGTGCCAGCAGTGAAGCGTCAGGCCTAAGGACCCAGTACTTC
.,.,TRBJ1-2,TRBV30,CAWSQSGSYGYTF,TGTGCCTGGAGTCAAAGCGGTTCGTATGGCTACACCTTC
.,TRBD2,TRBJ2-2,TRBV11-1,CASSPGGLAGAGELFF,TGTGCCAGCAGCCCCGGGGGACTAGCGGGTGCCGGGGAGCTGTTTTTT
.,.,TRBJ1-5,TRBV6-5,CASSYGSNQPQHF,TGTGCCAGCAGTTACGGTAGCAATCAGCCCCAGCATTTT
.,.,TRBJ1-1,TRBV5-4,CASSLTGMNTEAFF,TGTGCCAGCAGCTTGACAGGGATGAACACTGAAGCTTTCTTT
once,.,TRBJ1-6,TRBV27,CASSLKGRGSPLHF,TGTGCCAGCAGTTTAAAGGGCCGGGGTTCACCCCTCCACTTT
.,.,TRBJ1-1,TRBV2,CASSELGEAEAFF,TGTGCCAGCAGTGAATTGGGGGAGGCTGAAGCTTTCTTT
.,TRBD2,TRBJ2-3,TRBV4-1,CASSQSRLAGRTDTQYF,TGCGCCAGCAGCCAATCTAGACTAGCGGGACGGACAGATACGCAGTATTTT
.,.,TRBJ2-4,TRBV20-1,CSASTPSSDFYLAKNIQYF,TGCAGTGCTAGTACCCCCAGCAGCGACTTTTACCTAGCCAAAAACATTCAGTACTTC
.,.,TRBJ2-7,TRBV5-4,CASSPIPSSYEQYF,TGTGCCAGCAGCCCAATCCCTAGCTCCTACGAGCAGTACTTC
.,TRBD1,TRBJ1-1,TRBV7-8,CASSPTTGGRVEAFF,TGTGCCAGCAGCCCGACGACAGGGGGAAGGGTTGAAGCTTTCTTT
.,.,TRBJ1-3,TRBV5-8,CASSLGNSGNTIYF,TGTGCCAGCAGCTTGGGGAACTCTGGAAACACCATATATTTT
.,.,TRBJ1-1,TRBV6-5,CASSQTQGYTEAFF,TGTGCCAGCAGTCAAACCCAGGGTTACACTGAAGCTTTCTTT
medium-sized,.,TRBJ1-4,TRBV25-1,CASSQGQMGEKLFF,TGTGCCAGCAGTCAGGGCCAGATGGGCGAAAAACTGTTTTTT
.,.,TRBJ2-7,TRBV30,CAWSARDSTRGYEQYF,TGTGCCTGGAGTGCGCGGGACAGCACCCGGGGCTACGAGCAGTACTTC
.,TRBD1,TRBJ2-3,TRBV11-2,CASSRRTGESTDTQYF,TGTGCCAGCAGCCGTCGGACAGGGGAAAGCACAGATACGCAGTATTTT
.,.,TRBJ1-1,TRBV10-3,CAISESAEAFF,TGTGCCATCAGTGAGTCTGCGGAAGCTTTCTTT
.,.,TRBJ2-1,TRBV7-7,CASSLTGRDDEQFF,TGTGCCAGCAGCTTAACCGGTAGAGATGATGAGCAGTTCTTC
once,.,TRBJ1-1,TRBV5-1,CASSFQTENTEAFF,TGCGCCAGCAGCTTTCAGACAGAGAACACTGAAGCTTTCTTT
.,.,TRBJ1-1,TRBV19,CASSINSLTGTEAFF,TGTGCCAGTAGTATTAACAGCCTTACTGGGACTGAAGCTTTCTTT
.,.,TRBJ2-7,TRBV7-6,CASSLAARGGYEQYF,TGTGCCAGCAGCTTAGCAGCCAGGGGAGGCTACGAGCAGTACTTC
.,.,TRBJ2-7,TRBV10-3,CAISESAYEQYF,TGTGCCATCAGTGAGTCGGCCTACGAGCAGTACTTC
.,TRBD2,TRBJ2-7,TRBV6-5,CATSYLASGSSEQYF,TGTGCCACCAGTTACTTGGCTAGCGGGAGTTCCGAGCAGTACTTC
.,TRBD1,TRBJ2-2,TRBV11-2,CASSSGTGGGELFF,TGTGCCAGCAGCTCCGGGACAGGGGGCGGGGAGCTGTTTTTT
.,.,TRBJ1-1,TRBV6-6,CASSLPGDTEAFF,TGTGCCAGCAGCCTCCCGGGGGACACTGAAGCTTTCTTT
.,TRBD1,TRBJ1-5,TRBV6-5,CASSYSRTGNNQPQHF,TGTGCCAGCAGTTACTCGAGGACAGGGAACAACCAGCCCCAGCATTTT
.,.,TRBJ1-5,TRBV7-9,CASSSFRNQPQHF,TGTGCCAGCAGCTCTTTCAGGAATCAGCCCCAGCATTTT
.,TRBD2,TRBJ2-1,TRBV7-9,CASRLTRRGDYNEQFF,TGTGCCAGCAGGCTAACTCGGCGGGGGGACTACAATGAGCAGTTCTTC
.,TRBD2,TRBJ2-7,TRBV24-1,CATSDSGVPSYEQYF,TGTGCCACCAGTGATAGCGGGGTCCCCTCCTACGAGCAGTACTTC
.,TRBD2,TRBJ2-6,TRBV5-4,CASSPGAGGAGANVLTF,TGTGCCAGCAGCCCGGGAGCGGGAGGGGCTGGGGCCAACGTCCTGACTTTC
large,TRBD1,TRBJ2-2,TRBV27,CASGARGYTGELFF,TGTGCCAGCGGAGCCAGGGGGTACACCGGGGAGCTGTTTTTT
.,TRBD1,TRBJ2-7,TRBV5-4,CASSRDRGTHEQYF,TGTGCCAGCAGCCGAGACAGGGGAACCCACGAGCAGTACTTC
.,.,TRBJ1-2,TRBV5-1,CASSLGLGDQDGYTF,TGCGCCAGCAGCTTGGGATTAGGGGATCAGGATGGCTACACCTTC
.,.,TRBJ1-5,TRBV19,CASSIDISKHQPQHF,TGTGCCAGTAGTATAGATATTTCCAAGCATCAGCCCCAGCATTTT
once,TRBD1,TRBJ1-6,TRBV27,CASSTGQAFSPLHF,TGTGCCAGCAGTACCGGACAGGCCTTTTCACCCCTCCACTTT
.,.,TRBJ1-6,TRBV11-2,CASSMGRPTILHF,TGTGCCAGCAGCATGGGACGGCCTACGATTCTCCACTTT
once,TRBD1,TRBJ1-2,TRBV7-8,CASSLAREGGGGYTF,TGTGCCAGCAGCTTAGCGAGAGAAGGGGGCGGTGGCTACACCTTC
.,.,TRBJ1-1,TRBV5-1,CTSRWLEGDEAFF,TGCACCAGCAGGTGGCTAGAAGGGGATGAAGCTTTCTTT
.,TRBD1,TRBJ1-4,TRBV6-5,CASSPGQGDEKLFF,TGTGCCAGCAGTCCGGGACAGGGGGATGAAAAACTGTTTTTT
.,.,TRBJ1-5,TRBV6-5,CASSVRRGNQPQHF,TGTGCCAGCAGCGTCCGCCGGGGAAATCAGCCCCAGCATTTT
.,.,TRBJ1-5,TRBV21-1,CASSKDAGNQPQHF,TGTGCCAGCAGCAAAGACGCGGGGAATCAGCCCCAGCATTTT
.,.,TRBJ1-1,TRBV28,CASRGTEAFF,TGTGCCAGCAGAGGCACTGAAGCTTTCTTT
.,.,TRBJ2-5,TRBV7-8,CASSKQETQYF,TGTGCCAGCAGCAAACAAGAGACCCAGTACTTC
.,.,TRBJ1-1,TRBV7-9,CASSLDVGQGSTEAFF,TGTGCCAGCAGCTTAGACGTAGGGCAGGGGAGTACTGAAGCTTTCTTT